Listed here are 28 T cell receptor beta chains from one sample, sequenced in a study of T cell responses to AZD1222 COVID-19 vaccine. Measured with immunoSEQ multiplex PCR; TCRdb has only the in-frame clones, and not every one. The sample carries approximately 97,000 clones, approximately 90% recorded once. The specimen comprised peripheral blood, sampled on day 0 of AZD1222 vaccination. These receptors all come from an adult in good health.

V usage is TRBV9 and J usage is TRBJ1-3; no firm D call. CDR1 and CDR2 (germline): SGDLS, YYNGEE. The V gene lost 3 bases and the J gene lost 4 bases, with 14 bases spanning the gap. This CDR3 has 15 residues. In nucleotides, the CDR3 is TGTGCCAGCAGCGCTGTAGGGTCGGGGGGAAACACCATATATTTT. Translation gives CASSAVGSGGNTIYF.

V is TRBV4-2 and J is TRBJ2-3; 7 positions match TRBD2. There are 17 residues in the CDR3. The V segment lost 0 bases and the J segment 2 bases; nucleotides outside the gene matches: 8. The germline gives CDR1 LGHNA, CDR2 YNFKEQ. CDR3 sequence (DNA): TGTGCCAGCAGCCAAGATCCCGGGAGGCTTCCCACAGATACGCAGTATTTT. Protein: CASSQDPGRLPTDTQYF.

This chain joins TRBV10-3 and TRBJ2-2, with D perhaps matching TRBD1 (5 bases). The germline V gene has CDR1 ENHRY and CDR2 SYGVKD. V was cut by 4 bases and J by 1 base, with 10 bases left in between. This CDR3 has 15 amino acids. DNA of the CDR3: TGTGCCATCAGTGCGGAACAGGTGAACACCGGGGAGCTGTTTTTT. Encoded protein: CAISAEQVNTGELFF.

This chain connects TRBV14 to TRBJ1-2; possibly TRBD1 for D (5 bases). There are 13 residues in the CDR3. V was pared by 4 bases and J by 8 bases, with 14 bases between. Germline assignment: CDR1 SGHDN and CDR2 FVKESK. For the CDR3, the DNA is TGTGCCAGCAGCCCCTACGGGAGGGGCGGCTACACCTTC. Amino acid sequence: CASSPYGRGGYTF.

J is TRBJ2-5 and V is TRBV7-2; D is ambiguous. The length of the CDR3 is 17 residues. Per the germline V gene, CDR1 is SGHTA and CDR2 is FQGNSA. Trimming pared 2 bases from V and 0 bases from J, leaving 16 bases between. The CDR3 DNA reads as TGTGCCAGCAGCTTACCAACCAAGGGTGGGTACCAAGAGACCCAGTACTTC. It codes for CASSLPTKGGYQETQYF.

The chain is built from TRBV19 and TRBJ1-5; TRBD1 matches at 7 bases. CDR3 length: 15 residues. CDR1 is LNHDA, CDR2 SQIVND, per germline (reference sequence). V lost 7 bases and J lost 3; bases outside the gene matches: 9. CDR3 DNA sequence: TGTGCCAGTACCCCCTCCGACAGGGCCAATCAGCCCCAGCATTTT. Protein: CASTPSDRANQPQHF. Complete variable domain (other parts from reference TRBV19 and TRBJ1-5): DGGITQSPKYLFRKEGQNVTLSCEQNLNHDAMYWYRQDPGQGLRLIYYSQIVNDFQKGDIAEGYSVSREKKESFPLTVTSAQKNPTAFYLCASTPSDRANQPQHFGDGTRLSIL.

This chain connects TRBV13 to TRBJ1-3; D remains unclear. V was trimmed by 3 bases and J by 0 bases, leaving 12 bases between them. Germline loops: CDR1 PRHDT, CDR2 FYEKMQ (reference sequence). The CDR3 is 16 residues long. CDR3 nucleotide sequence: TGTGCCAGCAGCTTCGGAGTAAAAATCTCTGGAAACACCATATATTTT. Its translation is CASSFGVKISGNTIYF. The full variable domain, completed using reference TRBV13 and TRBJ1-3, is AAGVIQSPRHLIKEKRETATLKCYPIPRHDTVYWYQQGPGQDPQFLISFYEKMQSDKGSIPDRFSAQQFSDYHSELNMSSLELGDSALYFCASSFGVKISGNTIYFGEGSWLTVV.

The rearrangement links TRBV19 to TRBJ2-1; no firm D call. The germline V and J ends were trimmed by 7 bases and 4 bases, with 8 bases remaining between them. The CDR3 contains 12 residues. Per germline, CDR1 LNHDA and CDR2 SQIVND (reference sequence). DNA for the CDR3: TGTGCCAGTATCGATACGTACAATGAGCAGTTCTTC. This encodes CASIDTYNEQFF.

V usage is TRBV9 and J usage is TRBJ1-5, with unresolved D. The length of the CDR3 is 15 residues. CDR1 is SGDLS and CDR2 is YYNGEE in the germline V gene. The V gene lost 4 bases and the J gene lost 2 bases, with 13 bases spanning the gap. The chain's CDR3 is CASSPSGIRNQPQHF. CDR3 in DNA: TGTGCCAGCAGCCCTTCGGGGATACGCAATCAGCCCCAGCATTTT.

This chain connects TRBV15 to TRBJ1-2; TRBD1 matches 10 bases. The CDR3 sequence is 12 residues long. Trimming at V came to 6 bases and at J to 8 bases, leaving 3 bases not matched to a gene. Germline V gene lookup returns CDR1 LNHNV and CDR2 YYDKDF (reference sequence). CDR3 coding DNA: TGTGCCACCAGTGACAGGGGGCGAGGCTACACCTTC. This codes for CATSDRGRGYTF.

The V and J genes are TRBV19 and TRBJ2-3; D is uncertain. Germline V gene sequence: CDR1 LNHDA, CDR2 SQIVND (reference sequence). V lost 11 bases, J lost 3 bases, and 18 bases lay in between. The CDR3 length is 14 residues. CDR3: CASRVAASTDTQYF. The CDR3 coding sequence is TGTGCCTCCCGGGTCGCCGCCTCTACAGATACGCAGTATTTT.

This clone has just one count. The chain uses TRBV28 and TRBJ1-2, with TRBD1 matching 9 bases. CDR1 MDHEN and CDR2 SYDVKM come from the germline V gene. The CDR3 is made up of 15 amino acids. V lost 8 bases, J lost 4 bases, and 11 bases stayed unmatched. Here the CDR3 reads CASVTNTGGGYGYTF. The CDR3, as DNA: TGTGCCAGCGTTACGAATACAGGGGGCGGCTATGGCTACACCTTC.

This rearrangement joins TRBV5-1 to TRBJ2-1; no clear D. In germline, CDR1 is SGHRS, CDR2 YFSETQ. CDR3 length: 12 residues. Between the trimmed V and J ends, which lost 2 bases and 10 bases, there was a span of 10 bases. CDR3 in DNA: TGCGCCAGCAGCTTAACTGGCTCCGAGCAGTTCTTC. Its translation: CASSLTGSEQFF.

The chain uses TRBV5-1 and TRBJ1-4; the D is unclear. The CDR3 runs 16 residues. Trimming removed 0 bases from V and 2 bases from J, with 11 bases in between. The V gene's germline CDR1 is SGHRS and CDR2 YFSETQ. The CDR3: CASSLGSAVTNEKLFF. The DNA for the CDR3 is TGCGCCAGCAGCTTGGGGTCAGCGGTGACTAATGAAAAACTGTTTTTT.

The V and J genes are TRBV29-1 and TRBJ1-1, with a weak D call TRBD1 (5 bases). Germline V gene lookup returns CDR1 SQVTM and CDR2 ANQGSEA. This CDR3 comprises 13 residues. Trimming took 3 bases from V and 1 from J, leaving 9 bases between them. CDR3 nucleotide sequence: TGCAGCGTTGACAGGGCTTGGAACACTGAAGCTTTCTTT. Its protein is CSVDRAWNTEAFF.

This clone has only one observation. In DNA, the CDR3 is TGTGCCACCAGCAAAACCCGGGACAGCTATGGCTACACCTTC. Its translation is CATSKTRDSYGYTF. The chain uses TRBV15 and TRBJ1-2; 7 nucleotides line up with TRBD1. There are 14 residues in the CDR3. In germline, CDR1 is LNHNV, CDR2 YYDKDF (reference sequence). V lost 4 bases to trimming and J lost 4 bases; unmatched junction nucleotides: 6.

V gene TRBV7-2 combines with J gene TRBJ2-7; TRBD1 matches at 9 bases. The germline gives CDR1 SGHTA, CDR2 FQGNSA. This CDR3 has 14 residues. V shed 1 base, J shed 4 bases, and the junction held 2 bases outside the gene matches. Here the CDR3 DNA reads TGTGCCAGCAGCTTAGGGACAGGGGCGTACGAGCAGTACTTC. Protein product: CASSLGTGAYEQYF.

The rearrangement links TRBV10-3 to TRBJ1-1; D is possibly TRBD1 (6 bases). The germline gives CDR1 ENHRY, CDR2 SYGVKD. V dropped 0 bases and J dropped 9 bases, with 17 bases sitting between them. This CDR3 contains 15 residues. The CDR3 reads CAISESGTNPPQAFF. As DNA, the CDR3 is TGTGCCATCAGTGAGTCAGGGACAAACCCCCCTCAAGCTTTCTTT.

DNA for the CDR3: TGCGCCAGTCAGTCCGGCCAGACAACTAAAGCTTTCTTT. Translated, it gives CASQSGQTTKAFF. V gene TRBV5-1 combines with J gene TRBJ1-1; no definite D call. The V and J ends lost 8 bases and 9 bases respectively, with 20 bases between them. The germline CDR1 and CDR2 sequences are SGHRS and YFSETQ. The CDR3 consists of 13 residues.

The genes are TRBV19 and TRBJ1-1; D remains ambiguous. Germline assignment: CDR1 LNHDA and CDR2 SQIVND (reference sequence). V lost 4 bases and J lost 3, with 9 bases in between. The length of the CDR3 is 13 residues. This CDR3 reads CASSTREYTEAFF. The CDR3 region has the DNA TGTGCCAGTAGTACCCGGGAATACACTGAAGCTTTCTTT. Full variable domain (remainder filled in from reference TRBV19 and TRBJ1-1): DGGITQSPKYLFRKEGQNVTLSCEQNLNHDAMYWYRQDPGQGLRLIYYSQIVNDFQKGDIAEGYSVSREKKESFPLTVTSAQKNPTAFYLCASSTREYTEAFFGQGTRLTVV.

This clone was picked up one time. J is TRBJ2-2 and V is TRBV7-2; TRBD1 matches 10 bases. Looked up from germline, CDR1 is SGHTA and CDR2 is FQGNSA. J gave up 6 bases and V 5 bases, and 15 bases lay outside the gene matches. The CDR3 is 18 residues long. The CDR3 spells CASSQRRPGQGLPGELFF. The CDR3 region has the DNA TGTGCCAGCAGCCAGAGACGACCGGGACAGGGGCTCCCCGGGGAGCTGTTTTTT.

The rearrangement joins TRBV5-1 to TRBJ1-2; maybe TRBD1 (5 bases). The CDR3 spans 14 residues. The V gene's germline CDR1 is SGHRS and CDR2 YFSETQ. Trimming pared 4 bases from V and 4 bases from J, leaving 14 bases between. The DNA of the CDR3 is TGCGCCAGCAGCCCGGGGTCCAGGGCCTATGGCTACACCTTC. Translated: CASSPGSRAYGYTF.

This chain joins TRBV6-1 and TRBJ2-5; 9 bases are a match to TRBD1. The CDR3 runs to 15 residues. Germline CDR1 is MNHNS and CDR2 is SASEGT. Trimming removed 4 bases from V and 4 bases from J; junction bases left unmatched: 7. This CDR3 is CASSVPGQGRETQYF. CDR3 in DNA: TGTGCCAGCAGTGTCCCGGGACAGGGTAGAGAGACCCAGTACTTC.

V gene TRBV5-6 combines with J gene TRBJ2-7; tentatively, D is TRBD2 (5 bases). CDR3 size: 13 residues. The germline V gene has CDR1 SGHDT and CDR2 YYEEEE. Deletions cut 4 bases from V and 4 bases from J, with 12 bases between. The CDR3: CASSPGVPYEQYF. The CDR3 nucleotides read TGTGCCAGCAGCCCCGGGGTACCGTACGAGCAGTACTTC.

This clone is a singleton in its sample. The genes are TRBV6-5 and TRBJ1-4; D gene ambiguous. The CDR3 extends over 15 amino acids. Trimming removed 6 bases at V and 5 bases at J, with 16 bases between. The V gene's germline CDR1 is MNHEY and CDR2 SVGAGI. CDR3 residues: CASRGRPAGNEKLFF. CDR3 bases: TGTGCCAGCAGGGGGAGGCCAGCGGGGAATGAAAAACTGTTTTTT.

The chain links TRBV5-5 to TRBJ1-2, with unresolved D. The CDR3 spans 15 residues. In germline, CDR1 is SGHKS, CDR2 YYEKEE (reference sequence). V was clipped by 0 bases and J by 3 bases, with 12 bases between them. The CDR3 nucleotides read TGTGCCAGCAGCTTGGAGTGGAGCCCCGACTATGGCTACACCTTC. Its protein is CASSLEWSPDYGYTF.

V usage is TRBV9 and J usage is TRBJ2-5, with no clear D. Germline lookup yields CDR1 SGDLS and CDR2 YYNGEE. This CDR3 spans 13 amino acids. V was cut by 3 bases and J by 1 base, with 7 bases left in between. CDR3: CASSGVSQETQYF. CDR3 nucleotides: TGTGCCAGCAGCGGGGTGTCCCAAGAGACCCAGTACTTC.

The chain links TRBV9 to TRBJ1-2, with D unresolved. V dropped 2 bases and J dropped 0 bases, with 8 bases sitting between them. This CDR3 region has 14 residues. Looked up from germline, CDR1 is SGDLS and CDR2 is YYNGEE. The CDR3 DNA follows: TGTGCCAGCAGCGTGACCGGGGCTAACTATGGCTACACCTTC. The encoded protein is CASSVTGANYGYTF.